Listed here is a single T cell receptor (beta chain). Its target is not known. The study enrolled healthy HIV-negative adults without recent acute infections or vaccinations as donors. The donor cohort consisted entirely of Caucasian adults residing in Nashville, Tennessee. Negatively enriched CD4+ T cells were divided by CD45RA into naive and memory. V lost 2 bases, J lost 2 bases, and 12 bases lay in between. The CDR3 runs 15 residues. From germline, CDR1 is MDHEN and CDR2 SYDVKM. The sample originates from a study of shared clonotypes between healthy human individuals. The study's findings and limits: Rarefaction analysis demonstrated incomplete sorted-subset sequencing notwithstanding large depth.

Profiling relied on immunoSEQ multiplex PCR, and the TCRdb table lists in-frame clones only, not all of them. The repertoire has 950,000 to 1,200,000 clones, 60% to 80% of them found once; the top ten carry about 0.89%. The rearrangement uses TRBV28 and TRBJ2-5; D not resolved. The sequenced sample was memory CD4+ T cells from PBMCs. Stated subset: CD45RA-negative fraction. The sequence derives from a man between 18 and 35 years old in good health. Some clones in this sample may be carry-over from other donors' samples. DNA of the CDR3: TGTGCCAGCAGTTTAGGCAGTCCCGGTCAAGAGACCCAGTACTTC. Translating it yields CASSLGSPGQETQYF.